This T cell receptor (beta chain) was captured by sequencing in a study of CD8+ T cells in alopecia areata. Looking at the study overall: Treated individuals took tofacitinib by mouth, 5 to 10 mg twice daily. Tofacitinib treatment spanned 6 to 18 months, with 6 months off drug afterward.

Patients with alopecia areata provided lesional scalp punch biopsies as well as peripheral blood. Extracted RNA was reverse transcribed, and the resulting cDNA served as sequencing template. TCRdb keeps only in-frame clones here, not all; method: immunoSEQ multiplex PCR. The table lists fewer than 200,000 clones, 50% to 60% of them singletons. Study-level findings and limits: Normal scalp had lower clonality than lesional scalp, with alopecia totalis/universalis lesions showing this most strongly.

The sample holds a few counts of this clone. As yet, its antigen is unknown. This is likely a read error, given that the CDR3 carries no conserved phenylalanine or tryptophan at its end. No DNA is shown, since the ends of the CDR3 on it are uncertain; the CDR3 is the one TCRdb lists. The germline gives CDR1 SQVTM, CDR2 ANQGSEA. Ends included, the CDR3 has 12 residues. The chain couples TRBV29-1 to TRBJ2-7; TRBD1 is the table's D call and was not checked against the DNA. The sequencing here drew on CD4+ T cells sorted from blood, taken at week 0. The receptor comes from a human donor with alopecia areata. CDR3 amino acids: CSVGGTGGAHSL.